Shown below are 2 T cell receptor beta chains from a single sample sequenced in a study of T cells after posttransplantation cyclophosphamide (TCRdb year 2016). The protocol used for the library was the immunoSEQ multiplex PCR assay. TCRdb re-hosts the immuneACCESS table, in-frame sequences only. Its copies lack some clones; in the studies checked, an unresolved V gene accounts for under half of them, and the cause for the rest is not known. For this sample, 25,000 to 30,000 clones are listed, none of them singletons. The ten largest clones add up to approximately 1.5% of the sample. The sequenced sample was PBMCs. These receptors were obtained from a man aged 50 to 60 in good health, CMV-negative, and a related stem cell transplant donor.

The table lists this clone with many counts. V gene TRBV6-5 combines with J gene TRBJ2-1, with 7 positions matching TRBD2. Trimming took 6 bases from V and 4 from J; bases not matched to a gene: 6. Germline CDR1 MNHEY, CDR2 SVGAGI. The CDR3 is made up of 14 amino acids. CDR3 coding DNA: TGTGCCAGCAGCAAAAGGCGGGAGTACAATGAGCAGTTCTTC. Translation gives CASSKRREYNEQFF.

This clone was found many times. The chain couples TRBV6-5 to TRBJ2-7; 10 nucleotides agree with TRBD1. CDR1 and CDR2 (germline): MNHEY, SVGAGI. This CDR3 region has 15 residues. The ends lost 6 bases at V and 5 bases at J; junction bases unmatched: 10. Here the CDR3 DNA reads TGTGCCAGCAGGTCTCTAGGGACAGGGGAGAACGAGCAGTACTTC. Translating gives CASRSLGTGENEQYF.